Listed below are T cell receptor beta chains from one sample, sequenced in a study of CD8+CD57+ T cells in acquired aplastic anemia. In TCRdb, the reads were re-called with MiXCR into one record per CDR3 protein. The table has fewer than 85,000 distinct CDR3 sequences, approximately 70% seen once. Source material: sorted CD4+, CD8+, or CD8+CD57+ T cells (not recorded which) from PBMCs. All receptors derive from a human donor with aplastic anemia. The CDR3 runs from the conserved cysteine through the conserved F or W. A D gene is named only where the DNA matches it firmly. The listing skips clone size in some rows; elsewhere it reads once, few, many or a size class.

clone_size | d_call | j_call | v_call | cdr3_aa | cdr3_nt
few | NA | TRBJ2-2 | TRBV29-1 | CSVVSIDTGELFF | TGCAGCGTTGTTAGCATTGACACCGGGGAGCTGTTTTTT
few | NA | TRBJ1-1 | TRBV30 | CAWRLGTEAFF | TGTGCCTGGAGACTCGGGACTGAAGCTTTCTTT
NA | TRBD2 | TRBJ2-3 | TRBV7-6 | CASSFGTSGTSTDTQYF | TGTGCCAGCAGCTTTGGGACTAGCGGGACCAGCACAGATACGCAGTATTTT
NA | TRBD1 | TRBJ2-7 | TRBV29-1 | CSVVKGQGPYEQYF | TGCAGCGTTGTAAAGGGACAGGGGCCCTACGAGCAGTACTTC
NA | NA | TRBJ1-2 | TRBV19 | CASKGPGSSDDTF | TGTGCCAGCAAAGGACCGGGATCCTCGGATGACACCTTC
NA | NA | TRBJ2-5 | TRBV15 | CATSRDRGETQYF | TGTGCCACCAGCAGAGACCGGGGTGAGACCCAGTACTTC
NA | NA | TRBJ1-4 | TRBV7-2 | CASSSTGKDEKLFF | TGTGCCAGCAGCTCCACAGGGAAGGATGAAAAACTGTTTTTT
once | NA | TRBJ2-1 | TRBV7-2 | CASSLVDEQFF | TGTGCCAGCAGCCTCGTTGATGAGCAGTTCTTC
NA | NA | TRBJ1-1 | TRBV10-3 | CAISEGQGRSTEAFF | TGTGCCATCAGTGAGGGTCAGGGGAGGAGCACTGAAGCTTTCTTT
NA | TRBD2 | TRBJ2-3 | TRBV7-7 | CASGAGSTDTQYF | TGTGCTAGCGGGGCGGGGAGCACAGATACGCAGTATTTT
NA | NA | TRBJ2-3 | TRBV20-1 | CSARDAGQGDTQYF | TGCAGTGCTAGAGATGCTGGACAAGGAGATACGCAGTATTTT
NA | NA | TRBJ2-7 | TRBV20-1 | CSARLSYSYEQYF | TGCAGTGCTAGATTGAGCTATAGCTACGAGCAGTACTTC
many | NA | TRBJ2-5 | TRBV10-3 | CAIRDGPEVTQYF | TGTGCCATCAGGGACGGCCCGGAGGTGACCCAGTACTTC
few | NA | TRBJ1-1 | TRBV20-1 | CSASRTGTEAFF | TGCAGTGCTAGTAGGACGGGCACTGAAGCTTTCTTT
NA | NA | TRBJ1-3 | TRBV10-3 | CAIRRQGIPGNTIYF | TGTGCCATCAGGCGGCAGGGTATACCTGGAAACACCATATATTTT
NA | NA | TRBJ2-1 | TRBV24-1 | CATSDFGLRGYNEQFF | TGTGCCACCAGTGATTTTGGCCTCAGGGGCTACAATGAGCAGTTCTTC
NA | NA | TRBJ1-3 | TRBV10-3 | CAIAGGAGNTIYF | TGTGCCATAGCCGGGGGAGCCGGAAACACCATATATTTT
many | NA | TRBJ2-3 | TRBV11-2 | CASSLTMSREAADTQYF | TGTGCCAGCAGCTTAACCATGAGCAGGGAGGCTGCAGATACGCAGTATTTT
NA | NA | TRBJ1-1 | TRBV7-3 | CASSNGQEAFF | TGTGCCAGCAGCAATGGACAGGAAGCTTTCTTT
NA | NA | TRBJ1-1 | TRBV19 | CASSIGRVGTEAFF | TGTGCCAGTAGTATCGGCAGGGTGGGGACTGAAGCTTTCTTT
once | NA | TRBJ1-6 | TRBV20-1 | CSARGWSSPLHF | TGCAGTGCTAGAGGATGGAGCTCACCCCTCCACTTT
NA | NA | TRBJ2-2 | TRBV15 | CATSRFGKTNTGELFF | TGTGCCACCAGCAGATTCGGGAAAACGAACACCGGGGAGCTGTTTTTT
NA | NA | TRBJ2-7 | TRBV5-1 | CASSLATNRDNAYEQYF | TGCGCCAGCAGCTTGGCCACCAACCGGGACAATGCCTACGAGCAGTACTTC
NA | NA | TRBJ2-3 | TRBV7-3 | CASSRDGSTDTQYF | TGTGCCAGCAGCCGTGACGGTAGCACAGATACGCAGTATTTT
few | TRBD1 | TRBJ1-5 | TRBV20-1 | CSASTGPNQPQHF | TGCAGTGCCTCGACAGGGCCAAATCAGCCCCAGCATTTT
many | NA | TRBJ1-1 | TRBV7-9 | CASSSKRGNTEAFF | TGTGCCAGCAGCTCGAAGAGGGGGAACACTGAAGCTTTCTTT
few | TRBD1 | TRBJ2-7 | TRBV19 | CASRGTGRSYEQYF | TGTGCCAGTAGGGGGACAGGGCGATCCTACGAGCAGTATTTC
NA | NA | TRBJ2-7 | TRBV7-8 | CASSLDRGGEQYF | TGTGCCAGCAGCTTAGACAGGGGGGGCGAGCAGTACTTC
NA | NA | TRBJ1-5 | TRBV10-3 | CAISEGGGDNSNQPQHF | TGTGCCATCAGTGAGGGCGGAGGGGACAATAGCAATCAGCCCCAGCATTTT
NA | NA | TRBJ2-1 | TRBV20-1 | CSARTDYNEQFF | TGCAGTGCAAGGACAGACTACAATGAGCAGTTCTTC
NA | TRBD1 | TRBJ2-7 | TRBV29-1 | CSVDLQGAGEQYF | TGCAGCGTTGACTTGCAGGGGGCGGGCGAGCAGTACTTC
NA | NA | TRBJ2-7 | TRBV10-3 | CAINFSPAYEQYF | TGTGCCATCAATTTCTCGCCGGCCTACGAGCAGTACTTC
NA | NA | TRBJ2-2 | TRBV4-2 | CASSQDLRRTGELFF | TGTGCCAGCAGCCAAGACCTCAGGAGGACCGGGGAGCTGTTTTTT
NA | NA | TRBJ2-1 | TRBV29-1 | CSATRQDRSYNEQFF | TGCAGCGCCACCCGACAGGACCGCTCCTACAATGAGCAGTTCTTC
NA | NA | TRBJ2-7 | TRBV20-1 | CSASRDQISYEQYF | TGCAGTGCTAGTCGGGACCAAATCTCCTACGAGCAGTACTTC
NA | NA | TRBJ2-6 | TRBV12-3/TRBV12-4 | CAAKVSGANVLTF | TGTGCAGCGAAGGTTTCTGGGGCCAACGTCCTGACTTTC
NA | NA | TRBJ1-1 | TRBV10-3 | CAILGGGTEAFF | TGTGCCATCCTAGGAGGGGGCACTGAAGCTTTCTTT
NA | NA | TRBJ1-5 | TRBV19 | CASREGIGWDSNQPQHF | TGTGCCAGTAGAGAGGGGATAGGATGGGATAGCAATCAGCCCCAGCATTTT
many | TRBD1 | TRBJ2-1 | TRBV7-2 | CASSVRQGYRDNEQFF | TGTGCCAGCAGCGTTCGACAGGGCTACCGGGACAATGAGCAGTTCTTC
NA | TRBD1 | TRBJ2-2 | TRBV6-2/TRBV6-3 | CASSRTGTGDTGELFF | TGTGCCAGCAGTCGGACCGGGACAGGGGACACCGGGGAGCTGTTTTTT
few | TRBD1 | TRBJ1-1 | TRBV2 | CASTLTGLNTEAFF | TGTGCCAGCACCCTGACAGGGTTGAACACTGAAGCTTTCTTT
NA | TRBD2 | TRBJ2-7 | TRBV7-4 | CASSLPPHLAGTGEQYF | TGTGCCAGCAGCTTACCCCCCCACCTAGCGGGTACAGGCGAGCAGTACTTC
NA | NA | TRBJ2-7 | TRBV2 | CASSERWGGRYEQYF | TGTGCCAGCAGTGAAAGGTGGGGAGGCCGGTACGAGCAGTACTTC
NA | TRBD1 | TRBJ2-3 | TRBV2 | CASSDTGELRTDTQYF | TGTGCCAGCAGTGACACAGGGGAACTGCGCACAGATACGCAGTATTTT
NA | NA | TRBJ2-5 | TRBV29-1 | CSVEGPSPETQYF | TGCAGCGTTGAAGGGCCTAGCCCAGAGACCCAGTACTTC
NA | NA | TRBJ2-1 | TRBV10-2 | CASTASSEQFF | TGCGCCAGCACCGCTTCCAGTGAGCAGTTCTTC
NA | TRBD1 | TRBJ1-4 | TRBV6-2/TRBV6-3 | CASSYSRTGTENEKLFF | TGTGCCAGCAGTTACTCCCGGACCGGGACAGAAAATGAAAAACTGTTTTTT
NA | NA | TRBJ2-1 | TRBV20-1 | CSAVGPANEQFF | TGCAGTGCAGTGGGACCTGCCAATGAGCAGTTCTTC
NA | NA | TRBJ1-5 | TRBV24-1 | CATSDGQQPQHF | TGTGCCACCAGTGATGGGCAGCAGCCCCAGCATTTT
few | NA | TRBJ1-1 | TRBV28 | CASSFVRDTEAFF | TGTGCCAGCAGTTTTGTCAGGGATACTGAAGCTTTCTTT
once | TRBD1 | TRBJ2-1 | TRBV11-2 | CASSPGTGEGNEQFF | TGTGCCAGCAGCCCCGGGACAGGGGAGGGGAATGAGCAGTTCTTC
NA | NA | TRBJ2-5 | TRBV20-1 | CSAPGTSGKETQYF | TGCAGTGCCCCCGGTACAAGCGGAAAAGAGACCCAGTACTTC
NA | NA | TRBJ2-1 | TRBV7-3 | CASSLKGQFF | TGTGCCAGCAGCTTAAAAGGGCAGTTCTTC
NA | NA | TRBJ1-1 | TRBV7-8 | CASSLEGFTEAFF | TGTGCCAGCAGCTTAGAGGGGTTTACTGAAGCTTTCTTT
NA | TRBD2 | TRBJ2-2 | TRBV29-1 | CSVAAGGHEAGELFF | TGCAGCGTTGCCGCGGGGGGTCATGAGGCCGGGGAGCTGTTTTTT
NA | NA | TRBJ1-5 | TRBV20-1 | CSAPSTPDSGQPQHF | TGCAGTGCTCCGAGCACGCCAGATTCAGGGCAGCCCCAGCATTTT
NA | NA | TRBJ1-5 | TRBV7-3 | CASSLGGGDQPQHF | TGTGCCAGCAGCTTGGGAGGGGGGGATCAGCCCCAGCATTTT
NA | NA | TRBJ1-2 | TRBV11-2 | CASRPTNSNYGYTF | TGTGCCAGCAGACCCACCAATTCTAACTATGGCTACACCTTC
NA | TRBD1 | TRBJ2-7 | TRBV5-5 | CASSLGTGLEQYF | TGTGCCAGCAGCCTTGGGACAGGGTTAGAGCAGTACTTC